Below are 29 T cell receptor beta chains sequenced from a single sample in a study of technical replicates of blood from four donors. The assay was immunoSEQ multiplex PCR, and TCRdb's table has in-frame clones only and misses some. The sample holds more than 45,000 clones, about 95% seen once. The specimen sequenced was PBMCs. All receptors derive from a human donor in good health. Some clones in this sample may be carry-over from other donors' samples.

Remarks on this clone: One junction end disagrees with the germline gene, perhaps due to a read error. The V call is TRBV5-1, the J call TRBJ1-2; 8 bases align to TRBD1. This CDR3 is 14 amino acids long. Germline-derived CDR1 and CDR2 are SGHRS and YFSETQ. Here the CDR3 DNA reads TGCGCCAGCAGATTGGACAGGGAATGGCGAGGCTACACCTTC. Amino acid sequence: CASRLDREWRGYTF. The full variable domain, rest sourced from reference TRBV5-1 and TRBJ1-2, is KAGVTQTPRYLIKTRGQQVTLSCSPISGHRSVSWYQQTPGQGLQFLFEYFSETQRNKGNFPGRFSGRQFSNSRSEMNVSTLELGDSALYLCASRLDREWRGYTFGSGTRLTVV.

This chain joins TRBV5-6 and TRBJ1-1; D is uncertain. Per the germline V gene, CDR1 is SGHDT and CDR2 is YYEEEE. The CDR3 sequence is 11 residues long. V was shortened by 2 bases and J by 8 bases, with 7 bases between the two germline ends. The CDR3 region is CASSFNREAFF. The CDR3 nucleotides read TGTGCCAGCAGCTTTAACCGGGAAGCTTTCTTT.

V usage is TRBV4-1 and J usage is TRBJ2-2, with D tentatively TRBD2 (6 bases). Germline assignment: CDR1 MGHRA and CDR2 YSYEKL. Trimming left V 1 base short and J 8 bases short, with 14 bases between. CDR3 size: 15 residues. The DNA of the CDR3 is TGCGCCAGCAGCCAAGGGCTAGCGCGAGGGGGGGAGCTGTTTTTT. Translation: CASSQGLARGGELFF.

The chain has TRBV4-1 and TRBJ1-5; the D is unclear. V lost 0 bases and J lost 2, with 14 bases in between. CDR1 and CDR2 (germline): MGHRA, YSYEKL. This CDR3 comprises 17 residues. The CDR3 loop reads CASSQDLEERGNQPQHF. The CDR3 DNA sequence: TGCGCCAGCAGCCAAGATCTTGAAGAACGGGGCAATCAGCCCCAGCATTTT.

V usage is TRBV10-3 and J usage is TRBJ2-1; TRBD2 agrees at 16 bases. From germline, CDR1 is ENHRY and CDR2 SYGVKD. CDR3 length equals 17 residues. Losses at the gene ends were 4 bases for V and 10 bases for J; bases not matched to a gene: 10. The CDR3 reads CAISVGLAGGNVGEQFF. Written as DNA, the CDR3 is TGTGCCATCAGTGTGGGACTAGCGGGAGGGAACGTCGGGGAGCAGTTCTTC.

V is TRBV4-2 and J is TRBJ1-1; D possibly corresponds to TRBD1 (5 bases). V was cut by 0 bases and J by 1 base, with 12 bases left in between. Germline lookup yields CDR1 LGHNA and CDR2 YNFKEQ. This CDR3 is 16 amino acids long. DNA of the CDR3: TGTGCCAGCAGCCAAGAGGGGACTCGACAGAACACTGAAGCTTTCTTT. Translation gives CASSQEGTRQNTEAFF.

The CDR3: CASSQGTNTGELFF. The DNA of the CDR3 is TGTGCCAGCAGCCAAGGGACAAACACCGGGGAGCTGTTTTTT. The rearrangement uses TRBV11-3 and TRBJ2-2, with D possibly TRBD1 on 6 matching bases. Trimming took 5 bases from V and 2 from J, leaving 9 bases between them. CDR3 length equals 14 residues. Germline V gene sequence: CDR1 SGHNT, CDR2 YENEEA. Together with reference TRBV11-3 and TRBJ2-2, the CDR3 gives the full variable domain: EAGVVQSPRYKIIEKKQPVAFWCNPISGHNTLYWYLQNLGQGPELLIRYENEEAVDDSQLPKDRFSAERLKGVDSTLKIQPAELGDSAVYLCASSQGTNTGELFFGEGSRLTVL.

This chain links TRBV5-8 with TRBJ1-1; TRBD1 agrees at 8 bases. The germline V gene encodes CDR1 SGHTS and CDR2 YDEGEE. The V gene end was trimmed by 4 bases and the J gene end by 4 bases; junction bases not matched to a gene: 15. This CDR3 is built from 17 residues. The CDR3 nucleotides read TGTGCCAGCAGCCCTGAGGCCAACAGGGGGTGGAGCACTGAAGCTTTCTTT. It encodes CASSPEANRGWSTEAFF.

The chain recombines TRBV18 with TRBJ2-7, with D possibly matching TRBD2 (5 bases). V gave up 6 bases and J gave up 4 bases, with 13 bases separating them. This CDR3 region has 13 residues. Germline loops: CDR1 KGHSH, CDR2 LQKENI. CDR3 loop: CASSRVRQYEQYF. CDR3 sequence (DNA): TGTGCCAGCTCGCGGGTTCGACAATACGAGCAGTACTTC. The full variable domain, in which reference TRBV18 and TRBJ2-7 provide the parts outside the CDR3, is NAGVMQNPRHLVRRRGQEARLRCSPMKGHSHVYWYRQLPEEGLKFMVYLQKENIIDESGMPKERFSAEFPKEGPSILRIQQVVRGDSAAYFCASSRVRQYEQYFGPGTRLTVT.

This chain links TRBV4-1 with TRBJ1-5; D call uncertain. Germline V gene data show CDR1 as MGHRA and CDR2 as YSYEKL. The CDR3 runs 13 residues. Trimming took off 0 bases at V and 6 bases at J, with 6 bases between the two ends. CDR3 protein: CASSQDLRQPQHF. Written as DNA, the CDR3 is TGCGCCAGCAGCCAAGATCTACGTCAGCCCCAGCATTTT.

The chain joins TRBV4-2 to TRBJ2-1, with TRBD2 matching over 10 bases. Germline CDR1 and CDR2: LGHNA and YNFKEQ. This CDR3 is 16 amino acids long. V lost 0 bases to trimming and J lost 8 bases; unmatched junction nucleotides: 7. The CDR3 loop is CASSQEQRGGSDEQFF. For the CDR3, the DNA is TGTGCCAGCAGCCAAGAGCAGCGGGGGGGATCCGATGAGCAGTTCTTC.

The rearrangement links TRBV5-1 to TRBJ2-6; D possibly corresponds to TRBD1 (6 bases). The germline CDR1 and CDR2 sequences are SGHRS and YFSETQ. This CDR3 has 16 amino acids. The V end was cut by 3 bases, the J end by 0 bases, with 10 bases between. The CDR3 sequence is CASSSTGLSGANVLTF. The CDR3 coding sequence is TGCGCCAGCAGCTCGACAGGTCTCTCTGGGGCCAACGTCCTGACTTTC.

V usage is TRBV2 and J usage is TRBJ2-7; D is perhaps TRBD1 (6 bases). Germline CDR1 is SNHLY and CDR2 is FYNNEI. V was pared by 5 bases and J by 1 base, with 9 bases between. CDR3 length: 13 amino acids. CDR3 protein: CASSSGVSYEQYF. In DNA, the CDR3 is TGTGCCAGCAGTTCAGGGGTGTCCTACGAGCAGTACTTC.

The gene calls are TRBV19 and TRBJ1-2; 11 nucleotides align to TRBD1. The CDR3 sequence is 15 residues long. Germline CDR1 LNHDA, CDR2 SQIVND (reference sequence). With 10 bases clipped from V and 2 bases from J, the junction kept 9 bases outside the gene matches. The CDR3 DNA sequence: TGTGCCACTGATGCCCGGGACAGGGGGAACTATGGCTACACCTTC. Protein product: CATDARDRGNYGYTF. Complete variable domain (other parts from reference TRBV19 and TRBJ1-2): DGGITQSPKYLFRKEGQNVTLSCEQNLNHDAMYWYRQDPGQGLRLIYYSQIVNDFQKGDIAEGYSVSREKKESFPLTVTSAQKNPTAFYLCATDARDRGNYGYTFGSGTRLTVV.

The J gene is TRBJ1-1, the V gene TRBV19, with unresolved D. This CDR3 region has 13 residues. In germline, CDR1 is LNHDA, CDR2 SQIVND (reference sequence). V lost 6 bases and J 5 bases, leaving 13 bases between the germline ends. In DNA form, the CDR3 reads TGTGCCAGTAGGCAGGAATATTTGACTGAAGCTTTCTTT. Amino acids: CASRQEYLTEAFF. The full variable domain, rest sourced from reference TRBV19 and TRBJ1-1, is DGGITQSPKYLFRKEGQNVTLSCEQNLNHDAMYWYRQDPGQGLRLIYYSQIVNDFQKGDIAEGYSVSREKKESFPLTVTSAQKNPTAFYLCASRQEYLTEAFFGQGTRLTVV.

This clone was detected only once. The chain is built from TRBV6-6 and TRBJ1-1; TRBD1 might be the D (6 bases). Trimming cost V 7 bases and J 4 bases, with 19 bases left between them. The V gene's germline CDR1 is MNHNY and CDR2 SVGAGI (reference sequence). This CDR3 region has 15 residues. The CDR3 nucleotides are TGTGCCAGCACCATTAGGGATGACAGGCCCACTGAAGCTTTCTTT. Encoded protein: CASTIRDDRPTEAFF.

This clone was seen only once. The chain joins TRBV11-2 to TRBJ1-2; 11 bases map to TRBD1. The length of the CDR3 is 17 residues. J lost 7 bases, V lost 5 bases, and 15 bases had no gene match. Germline loops: CDR1 SGHAT, CDR2 FQNNGV. CDR3 nucleotides: TGTGCCAGCAGCCCTTGGACAGGGGGCGACTCTCGCGGTGGCTACACCTTC. It specifies CASSPWTGGDSRGGYTF.

The V gene is TRBV27, the J gene TRBJ1-5; D is undetermined. V lost 4 bases, J lost 6 bases, and 25 bases lay in between. Germline V gene data show CDR1 as MNHEY and CDR2 as SMNVEV (reference sequence). This CDR3 is 18 amino acids long. The CDR3 bases are TGTGCCAGCAGTTCCCAAACCCCGGAGGTAGGATCTCGTCAGCCCCAGCATTTT. Translation gives CASSSQTPEVGSRQPQHF.

The V call is TRBV11-2, the J call TRBJ2-7; 8 positions agree with TRBD2. The CDR3 spans 15 residues. CDR1 is SGHAT and CDR2 is FQNNGV in the germline V gene. Germline trimming cut 5 bases from V and 6 bases from J; bases unmatched to any gene: 12. CDR3 nucleotide sequence: TGTGCCAGCAGCCCCCTTGGCGGGCGGGAGGTCGAGCAGTACTTC. Amino acids: CASSPLGGREVEQYF. Based on the CDR3 plus reference TRBV11-2 and TRBJ2-7, the full variable domain is EAGVAQSPRYKIIEKRQSVAFWCNPISGHATLYWYQQILGQGPKLLIQFQNNGVVDDSQLPKDRFSAERLKGVDSTLKIQPAKLEDSAVYLCASSPLGGREVEQYFGPGTRLTVT.

This chain joins TRBV7-2 and TRBJ2-7, with 7 bases fitting TRBD1. Germline V gene data show CDR1 as SGHTA and CDR2 as FQGNSA. The CDR3 has 15 residues. The J segment lost 6 bases and the V segment lost 5 bases, leaving 13 bases of the junction unmatched. CDR3 amino acids: CASSPRQGTSLEQYF. Here the CDR3 DNA reads TGTGCCAGCAGCCCCCGACAGGGTACCTCCCTCGAGCAGTACTTC.

For the CDR3, the DNA is TGTGCCAGCAGACCCAACAGGGCAAGTAATTCACCCCTCCACTTT. Translated, it gives CASRPNRASNSPLHF. The chain links TRBV7-2 to TRBJ1-6, with a tentative D call TRBD1 (6 bases). Germline V gene data show CDR1 as SGHTA and CDR2 as FQGNSA. V was trimmed by 6 bases and J by 6 bases, leaving 15 bases between them. CDR3 size: 15 residues.

The sample holds one count of this clone. The gene calls are TRBV4-3 and TRBJ2-4; 7 bases fit TRBD1. The CDR3 totals 15 residues. V lost 1 base, J lost 5 bases, and 5 bases stayed unmatched. CDR1 and CDR2 from the germline V gene are LGHNA and YSLEER. The CDR3 region is CASSQARGLENIQYF. In DNA, the CDR3 is TGCGCCAGCAGCCAAGCAAGGGGGCTAGAAAACATTCAGTACTTC.

This rearrangement joins TRBV5-1 to TRBJ2-1; TRBD2 matches at 14 bases. The CDR3 loop spans 16 amino acids. Germline V gives CDR1 SGHRS, CDR2 YFSETQ. With V trimmed by 3 bases and J by 8 bases, 7 bases remained unmatched. This CDR3 reads CASSWGLAGVGYEQFF. The CDR3 DNA reads TGCGCCAGCAGCTGGGGACTAGCGGGAGTCGGATATGAGCAGTTCTTC.

V usage is TRBV30 and J usage is TRBJ1-6; D remains ambiguous. From germline, CDR1 is GTSNPN and CDR2 SVGIG (reference sequence). V gave up 6 bases and J gave up 4 bases, with 10 bases separating them. The length of the CDR3 is 13 residues. DNA for the CDR3: TGTGCCTGTACGGGAGAATATAATTCACCCCTCCACTTT. As protein: CACTGEYNSPLHF.

V gene TRBV28 combines with J gene TRBJ2-7; 8 nucleotides agree with TRBD1. V trimming: 5 bases; J trimming: 0 bases; junction bases outside the gene matches: 9. This CDR3 has 16 amino acids. Germline CDR1 and CDR2: MDHEN and SYDVKM. For the CDR3, the DNA is TGTGCCAGCAGTAAAGTCAGGGGGCCCTTCTCCTACGAGCAGTACTTC. It codes for CASSKVRGPFSYEQYF.

The chain has TRBV4-1 and TRBJ2-1, with a tentative D call TRBD2 (6 bases). CDR1 is MGHRA, CDR2 YSYEKL, per germline. The CDR3 has 14 residues. The ends were cut back, 4 bases at V and 9 bases at J, with 16 bases in the middle. The CDR3 reads CASSRGDRGAEQFF. In DNA form, the CDR3 reads TGCGCCAGCAGCCGGGGGGATAGGGGCGCTGAGCAGTTCTTC.

This chain links TRBV4-3 with TRBJ1-2; D may be TRBD1 (5 bases). CDR3 length: 18 amino acids. The V end lost 0 bases, the J end lost 2 bases, and 19 bases lay between the germline ends. Germline V gene data show CDR1 as LGHNA and CDR2 as YSLEER. The CDR3 DNA reads as TGCGCCAGCAGCCAAGATCTGGGGCGCACGCACCTGAACTATGGCTACACCTTC. Translated, it gives CASSQDLGRTHLNYGYTF.

V usage is TRBV30 and J usage is TRBJ2-1; tentatively, D is TRBD1 (6 bases). The CDR3 extends over 16 amino acids. Germline values: CDR1 GTSNPN, CDR2 SVGIG (reference sequence). With 3 bases removed from V and 1 base from J, the gap between germline ends came to 16 bases. The CDR3 region has the DNA TGTGCCTGGAGGCCCGGCGACAGGAGTTCCTACAATGAGCAGTTCTTC. This translates into CAWRPGDRSSYNEQFF.

The rearrangement joins TRBV7-2 to TRBJ2-1; D may be TRBD1 (6 bases). The V end lost 6 bases, the J end lost 5 bases, and 17 bases lay between the germline ends. Germline CDR1 reads SGHTA; CDR2 reads FQGNSA. The CDR3 spans 15 residues. This chain's CDR3 is CASSSTGLPNNEQFF. As DNA, the CDR3 is TGTGCCAGCAGTTCGACAGGCCTCCCCAACAATGAGCAGTTCTTC.